A selection of T cell receptor beta chains follows, all from one sample in a study of Ad26.COV2.S vaccination and SARS-CoV-2 variants. Profiling relied on immunoSEQ multiplex PCR, and the TCRdb table lists in-frame clones only, not all of them. This sample has fewer than 500,000 clones, with more than 80% found just once. Here the sequenced sample was peripheral blood, taken in a trial of Ad26.COV2.S vaccine versus placebo. These receptors all come from a person between 18 and 59 years old who received the Ad26.COV2.S COVID-19 vaccine or a placebo. CDR3s leave out the opening cysteine and the closing phenylalanine or tryptophan. The order of the fields is J gene, V gene, CDR3 protein.

j_gene: TRBJ2-2
v_gene: TRBV4-3
CDR3aa: ASSLGTGNTGELF

j_gene: TRBJ1-2
v_gene: TRBV12-3/TRBV12-4
CDR3aa: ASSLGTGSGYT

j_gene: TRBJ1-5
v_gene: TRBV19
CDR3aa: ASSNLLGSQHQPQH

j_gene: TRBJ2-7
v_gene: TRBV27
CDR3aa: ASSFGVAGSYEQY

j_gene: TRBJ1-4
v_gene: TRBV30
CDR3aa: ALHKGGRTTNEKLF

j_gene: TRBJ2-7
v_gene: TRBV19
CDR3aa: ASSVGDSYEQY

j_gene: TRBJ2-1
v_gene: TRBV5-8
CDR3aa: ASSRVGLAWNEQF

j_gene: TRBJ2-7
v_gene: TRBV7-9
CDR3aa: ASSWDNSYEQY

j_gene: TRBJ2-7
v_gene: TRBV7-9
CDR3aa: ASSLDLRIYEQY

j_gene: TRBJ1-1
v_gene: TRBV6-5
CDR3aa: ASNRGQGANTEAF

j_gene: TRBJ2-7
v_gene: TRBV6-5
CDR3aa: ASSYSGAGESEQY

j_gene: TRBJ2-2
v_gene: TRBV11-3
CDR3aa: ASSLVGTGELF

j_gene: TRBJ2-3
v_gene: TRBV5-5
CDR3aa: ASSPTPASTQY

j_gene: TRBJ1-2
v_gene: TRBV7-9
CDR3aa: ASSGGTAQKINYGYT

j_gene: TRBJ1-1
v_gene: TRBV5-4
CDR3aa: ASSLEVGTNTEAF

j_gene: TRBJ2-1
v_gene: TRBV18
CDR3aa: ASSSGGEQF

j_gene: TRBJ2-7
v_gene: TRBV24-1
CDR3aa: ATSDLDPYEQY

j_gene: TRBJ1-6
v_gene: TRBV30
CDR3aa: AWSPTGRGNSPLH

j_gene: TRBJ2-3
v_gene: TRBV6-6
CDR3aa: ASSPLGDTQY

j_gene: TRBJ1-1
v_gene: TRBV7-8
CDR3aa: ASSFQEGTEAF

j_gene: TRBJ1-2
v_gene: TRBV21-1
CDR3aa: ASSKKKAGIVGTNYGYT

j_gene: TRBJ2-3
v_gene: TRBV6-6
CDR3aa: ASSTRTYSTDTQY

j_gene: TRBJ2-5
v_gene: TRBV7-2
CDR3aa: ASSLQSGTETQY

j_gene: TRBJ2-1
v_gene: TRBV7-2
CDR3aa: ASSSGTRPSHEQF

j_gene: TRBJ2-6
v_gene: TRBV5-5
CDR3aa: ASKSTFSGANVLT

j_gene: TRBJ2-5
v_gene: TRBV18
CDR3aa: ASSLSGSWETQY

j_gene: TRBJ1-2
v_gene: TRBV7-2
CDR3aa: ASSFGEAYGYT

j_gene: TRBJ1-1
v_gene: TRBV29-1
CDR3aa: SVEVVGTGKPAF

j_gene: TRBJ2-7
v_gene: TRBV5-5
CDR3aa: ASSWASYEQY

j_gene: TRBJ2-7
v_gene: TRBV7-8
CDR3aa: ASSLVDSPPAGEQY

j_gene: TRBJ2-1
v_gene: TRBV6-2/TRBV6-3
CDR3aa: ASSTPGLYNEQF

j_gene: TRBJ2-1
v_gene: TRBV5-6
CDR3aa: ASSRRQPTYNEQF

j_gene: TRBJ1-5
v_gene: TRBV7-2
CDR3aa: ASSFAGLVSQPQH

j_gene: TRBJ2-1
v_gene: TRBV6-2/TRBV6-3
CDR3aa: ASSRTGTSGRGYEQF

j_gene: TRBJ2-7
v_gene: TRBV4-2
CDR3aa: ASSQDGTVSYEQY

j_gene: TRBJ2-5
v_gene: TRBV29-1
CDR3aa: SVEEGDRGWIETQY

j_gene: TRBJ2-6
v_gene: TRBV10-2
CDR3aa: ASSARQGAPKGANVLT

j_gene: TRBJ1-2
v_gene: TRBV10-3
CDR3aa: ALQRAFNYGYT

j_gene: TRBJ2-7
v_gene: TRBV29-1
CDR3aa: SVEGAGGGEQY

j_gene: TRBJ2-5
v_gene: TRBV5-4
CDR3aa: ASSSPGGYQETQY

j_gene: TRBJ2-7
v_gene: TRBV19
CDR3aa: ASSYNTGGPGSTEQY

j_gene: TRBJ2-7
v_gene: TRBV27
CDR3aa: ASSLAGGPHEQY

j_gene: TRBJ1-2
v_gene: TRBV6-5
CDR3aa: ASRRTGGYGYT

j_gene: TRBJ2-5
v_gene: TRBV2
CDR3aa: ASSGTNQETQY